Described below is a single TCR beta chain sequence and its context. This entry is derived from a study of tumor T cells in aggressive B-cell lymphoma. Here immunoSEQ multiplex PCR was the method, and the copy in TCRdb shows in-frame clones only, minus some. The repertoire consists of about 7,900 clones, with around 81% occurring once and the leading ten covering 4.5% to 6.5%. The sequenced sample was tumor tissue. This TCR came from an adult with diffuse large B cell lymphoma.

CDR3 sequence reads: CASSEETMKQFF. For the CDR3, the DNA is TGTGCCAGCAGTGAAGAGACAATGAAGCAGTTCTTC. J is TRBJ2-1 and V is TRBV2, with D unresolved. Germline V gene data show CDR1 as SNHLY and CDR2 as FYNNEI. The CDR3 loop spans 12 amino acids. With 1 base removed from V and 11 bases from J, the gap between germline ends came to 9 bases.